Listed below are T cell receptor beta chains from one sample, sequenced in a study of early T cells in non-severe SARS-CoV-2 infection. TCRdb fed the 5' RACE reads into MiXCR, producing one record per CDR3 protein. The profile shows 25,000 to 35,000 distinct CDR3 sequences, about 3.8% of them singletons. Material: whole blood. The receptor set was obtained from an adult who was a healthcare worker with PCR-confirmed SARS-CoV-2 infection or an uninfected control (not recorded which). The CDR3 runs from the conserved cysteine through the conserved F or W. The D gene is left open where the match is weak. Size values are once, few and many counts, or a class for expanded clones, and some rows have none.

>TRBJ2-7|NA|many|TRBV5-1
TGCGCCAGCAGCTTGGGATCCCGACTCTACGAGCAGTACTTC
CASSLGSRLYEQYF
>TRBJ2-1|NA|few|TRBV30
TGTGCCTGGAGTGTTTCCTACAATGAGCAGTTCTTC
CAWSVSYNEQFF
>TRBJ1-6|NA|NA|TRBV11-2
TGTGCCAGCAGCTTAGACAGAACCTATAATTCACCCCTCCACTTT
CASSLDRTYNSPLHF
>TRBJ1-4|NA|many|TRBV7-6
TGTGCCAGCTCCCGGGTGACTAATGAAAAACTGTTTTTT
CASSRVTNEKLFF
>TRBJ2-3|TRBD2|many|TRBV7-3
TGTGCCAGCAGCTCAGCGGGGGCAGGAGATACGCAGTATTTT
CASSSAGAGDTQYF
>TRBJ1-1|NA|many|TRBV20-1
TGCAGTGCTCTTAAGGTCCCTGAAGCTTTCTTT
CSALKVPEAFF
>TRBJ2-1|NA|many|TRBV5-1
TGCGCCAGCAGCCCGGAGGGCCCTTCCTCCTACAATGAGCAGTTCTTC
CASSPEGPSSYNEQFF
>TRBJ2-7|NA|many|TRBV14
TGTGCCAGCAGCCTGAGACAGGAGCAGTACTTC
CASSLRQEQYF
>TRBJ1-2|NA|many|TRBV10-2
TGCGCCAGCAGTGAGACCCCCGCCGGTAACTATGGCTACACCTTC
CASSETPAGNYGYTF
>TRBJ1-1|NA|many|TRBV29-1
TGCAGCGCTGGTGGGTTCGACAGCCCGTTGGGTGTGAGGACTGAAGCTTTCTTT
CSAGGFDSPLGVRTEAFF
>TRBJ2-7|TRBD2|many|TRBV7-9
TGTGCCAGCAGCTCAGCCCTTGATAGGGGACTACCCGAGGAGCAGTACTTC
CASSSALDRGLPEEQYF
>TRBJ2-1|NA|many|TRBV28
TGTGCCAGCAGTATTCGGAATGAGCAGTTCTTC
CASSIRNEQFF
>TRBJ2-3|NA|many|TRBV7-2
TGTGCCAGCAGCTCCGGGGGAACTAGCACAGATACGCAGTATTTT
CASSSGGTSTDTQYF
>TRBJ2-7|NA|many|TRBV5-4
TGTGCCAGCAGCTTGGGTAGGGCCCTATTATCCTACGAGCAGTACTTC
CASSLGRALLSYEQYF
>TRBJ2-5|TRBD1|NA|TRBV27
TGTGCCAGCAGGAGGACAGGGCGGCAAGAGACCCAGTACTTC
CASRRTGRQETQYF
>TRBJ1-2|NA|few|TRBV6-5
TGTGCCAGCAGTTACAAGGAAGTCCACACCTTC
CASSYKEVHTF
>TRBJ2-2|NA|many|TRBV14
TGTGCCAGCAGCCAGGGGCGACTTGCCGGGGAGCTGTTTTTT
CASSQGRLAGELFF
>TRBJ2-3|NA|once|TRBV29-1
TGCAGCGTTGTTTCTCCTAGCGCAGATACGCAGTATTTT
CSVVSPSADTQYF
>TRBJ1-5|NA|many|TRBV12-3/TRBV12-4
TGTGCCAGCAGTTTACGGAGCAATCAGCCCCAGCATTTT
CASSLRSNQPQHF
>TRBJ1-5|TRBD1|many|TRBV19
TGTGCCAGTAGTCCCCAGGGGGTTTGGAACAATCAGCCCCAGCATTTT
CASSPQGVWNNQPQHF
>TRBJ2-1|NA|NA|TRBV11-2
TGTGCCAGCGGGAGGCGGAATGACGCCCCCGAGCAGTTCTTC
CASGRRNDAPEQFF
>TRBJ1-3|NA|many|TRBV29-1
TGCAGCGTTGAAAGGTTTACTGGAAACACCATATATTTT
CSVERFTGNTIYF
>TRBJ2-4|TRBD2|many|TRBV30
TGTGCCTGGAAGGGACTAGCGGGAGGGCCGGCCAACATTCAGTACTTC
CAWKGLAGGPANIQYF
>TRBJ1-1|NA|many|TRBV10-3
TGTGCCATCAGACCCTTGGAACGCACTGAAGCTTTCTTT
CAIRPLERTEAFF
>TRBJ1-4|NA|many|TRBV5-1
TGCGCCAGCAGCTTGGGAGGCCAACCTTTACTTGAAAAACTGTTTTTT
CASSLGGQPLLEKLFF
>TRBJ2-1|NA|NA|TRBV29-1
TGCAGCGTTGAGGGGAGCGCCTACAATGAGCAGTTCTTC
CSVEGSAYNEQFF
>TRBJ1-3|NA|many|TRBV7-7
TGTGCTAGCAGCTTAGGCAGCTCTGGAAACACCATATATTTT
CASSLGSSGNTIYF
>TRBJ2-6|NA|many|TRBV12-3/TRBV12-4
TGTGCCAGCAGGCATGAGAAGGCTGGGGCCAACGTCCTGACTTTC
CASRHEKAGANVLTF
>TRBJ2-7|TRBD1|NA|TRBV20-1
TGCAGTGCCCACGGACAGGCGAACGAGCAGTACTTC
CSAHGQANEQYF
>TRBJ2-1|TRBD2|many|TRBV28
TGTGCCGGAGGACTAGCGGGAGAATCTCTGCAGTTCTTC
CAGGLAGESLQFF
>TRBJ2-7|NA|many|TRBV7-9
TGTGCCAGCAGCCCCGGTGGGGGCCGGGAGCAGTACTTC
CASSPGGGREQYF
>TRBJ2-1|NA|few|TRBV18
TGTGCCAGCTCACCACCGGTCTTAGCGGAGCAGTTCTTC
CASSPPVLAEQFF
>TRBJ1-1|TRBD1|many|TRBV6-5
TGTGCCAGCAGTTCCTATCAGCGGACAGGGGGCACTGAAGCTTTCTTT
CASSSYQRTGGTEAFF
>TRBJ2-1|NA|many|TRBV29-1
TGCAGCGTTGCGAAGGGGATTAATGAGCAGTTCTTC
CSVAKGINEQFF
>TRBJ2-4|TRBD1|many|TRBV2
TGTGCCAGCACCGAGGGGTCAGGGGGGTACTTC
CASTEGSGGYF
>TRBJ2-1|TRBD2|many|TRBV9
TGTGCCAGCAGCGTAGCTGGGACTAGCGGCGTCAATGAGCAGTTCTTC
CASSVAGTSGVNEQFF
>TRBJ2-1|TRBD2|many|TRBV20-1
TGCAGTGCCTTAGCGGGGGGTGGGTATGAGCAGTTCTTC
CSALAGGGYEQFF
>TRBJ2-7|TRBD2|many|TRBV29-1
TGCAGCGTTTTAGCGGGGGGTCGGGACGAGCAGTACTTC
CSVLAGGRDEQYF
>TRBJ2-5|TRBD2|many|TRBV9
TGTGCCAGCAGCGTAGGACTAGCGAGGGAGACCCAGTACTTC
CASSVGLARETQYF
>TRBJ2-1|NA|many|TRBV20-1
TGCAGTGCTCCAAGGGGGTATGAGCAGTTCTTC
CSAPRGYEQFF
>TRBJ2-7|TRBD2|NA|TRBV5-1
TGCGCCAGCAGCTTGGATGCGGGGGGCCCCTACGAGCAGTACTTC
CASSLDAGGPYEQYF
>TRBJ2-7|TRBD2|many|TRBV20-1
TGCAGTGCGAACCGACTAGCGGGAAGCTACGAGCAGTACTTC
CSANRLAGSYEQYF
>TRBJ2-4|NA|many|TRBV11-2
TGTGCCAGCAGCCAATCTTCTCGGGTACTAGCCAAAAACATTCAGTACTTC
CASSQSSRVLAKNIQYF
>TRBJ1-2|TRBD1|many|TRBV6-6
TGTGCCAGCGGGACAGCTCCCCGGAAGGGCAACTATGGCTACACCTTC
CASGTAPRKGNYGYTF
>TRBJ1-3|NA|many|TRBV12-3/TRBV12-4
TGTGCCAGCAGTTTTACGGAGAGCTCTGGAAACACCATATATTTT
CASSFTESSGNTIYF
>TRBJ1-1|NA|many|TRBV6-1
TGTGCCAGCTCAATAGTAGGGGGCACTGAAGCTTTCTTT
CASSIVGGTEAFF